This TCR beta chain was obtained from a study of blood T cell repertoires in COVID-19. Two negative PCRs, clearance, or symptom resolution characterized the recovered Cohort 3 donors. Profiled with immunoSEQ multiplex PCR; TCRdb holds only in-frame clones, not every one. The sample lists about 320,000 clones, under 90% seen once, with roughly a tenth in the top ten. The V end lost 5 bases, the J end lost 6 bases, and 11 bases lay between the germline ends. Germline values: CDR1 LGHDT, CDR2 YNNKEL (reference sequence). This CDR3 region has 14 residues. Source material: PBMCs or T cells enriched from blood (not recorded which). The rearrangement uses TRBV3-1 (or the pseudogene TRBV3-2) and TRBJ1-6, with D perhaps matching TRBD1 (6 bases). This clonotype was sampled from a woman younger than 30 who had recovered from COVID-19. The CDR3 region is CASSYIGGNSPLHF. DNA of the CDR3: TGTGCCAGCAGCTACATAGGGGGTAATTCACCCCTCCACTTT.